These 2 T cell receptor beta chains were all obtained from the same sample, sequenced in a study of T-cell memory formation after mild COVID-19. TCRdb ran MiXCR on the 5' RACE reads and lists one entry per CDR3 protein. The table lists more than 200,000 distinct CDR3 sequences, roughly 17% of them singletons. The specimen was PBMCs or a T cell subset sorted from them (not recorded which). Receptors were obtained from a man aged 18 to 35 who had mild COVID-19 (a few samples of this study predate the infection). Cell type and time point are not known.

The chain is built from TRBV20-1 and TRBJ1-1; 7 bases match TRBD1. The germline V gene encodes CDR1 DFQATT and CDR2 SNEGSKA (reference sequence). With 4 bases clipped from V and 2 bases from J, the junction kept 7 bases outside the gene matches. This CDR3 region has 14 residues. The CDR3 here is CSAKEGGFNTEAFF. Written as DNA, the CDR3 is TGCAGTGCTAAGGAAGGGGGCTTTAACACTGAAGCTTTCTTT.

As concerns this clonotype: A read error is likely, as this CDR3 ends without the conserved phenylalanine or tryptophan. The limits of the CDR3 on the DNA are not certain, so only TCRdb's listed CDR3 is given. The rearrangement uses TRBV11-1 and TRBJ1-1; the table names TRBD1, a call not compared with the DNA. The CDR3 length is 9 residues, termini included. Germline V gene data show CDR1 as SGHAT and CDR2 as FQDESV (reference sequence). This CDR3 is CASSFNSTG.